Shown below are 5 T cell receptor beta chains from a single sample sequenced in a study of OX40 agonist ivuxolimab in advanced cancers. Repertoires were generated with immunoSEQ multiplex PCR, while TCRdb's copy carries only in-frame clones and drops some. Altogether around 53,000 clones are present, approximately 80% being singletons, with the ten largest covering 2.8%. The specimen was CD4+ or CD8+ T cells sorted from blood, collected in a trial of the OX40 agonist ivuxolimab. The source of these receptors is an adult with an advanced solid tumor such as melanoma, head and neck, liver or kidney cancer.

CDR3 nucleotides: TGTGCCAGCAGCTTAGGGAGCTTGGGTCGTAATTCACCCCTCCACTTT. Its translation is CASSLGSLGRNSPLHF. This sequence joins TRBV7-9 and TRBJ1-6; no clear D. CDR1 and CDR2 from the germline V gene are SEHNR and FQNEAQ (reference sequence). V lost 1 base to trimming and J lost 6 bases, with 13 bases between them. The CDR3 length is 16 residues.

The chain recombines TRBV27 with TRBJ2-7; TRBD2 is a possible D gene (6 bases). Germline V lookup: CDR1 MNHEY, CDR2 SMNVEV (reference sequence). The CDR3 has 12 residues. The germline V and J ends were trimmed by 6 bases and 6 bases, with 12 bases remaining between them. CDR3 protein: CASRNTGGEQYF. The CDR3 region has the DNA TGTGCCAGCAGAAATACCGGGGGCGAGCAGTACTTC.

The count of this clone is one. The chain combines TRBV11-3 with TRBJ2-3; 7 bases are a match to TRBD2. CDR3 length: 15 amino acids. The germline V gene encodes CDR1 SGHNT and CDR2 YENEEA. The V and J ends lost 0 bases and 2 bases, in that order; junction bases with no gene match: 2. CDR3 residues: CASSLDREATDTQYF. The CDR3 DNA reads as TGTGCCAGCAGCTTAGACCGGGAGGCCACAGATACGCAGTATTTT.

This sequence joins TRBV4-2 and TRBJ1-5; D not certain. Germline CDR1 reads LGHNA; CDR2 reads YNFKEQ. V was trimmed by 2 bases and J by 5 bases, leaving 13 bases between them. This CDR3 region has 15 residues. This CDR3 reads CASSQNRQSDQPQHF. The DNA for the CDR3 is TGTGCCAGCAGCCAAAATCGTCAGAGTGATCAGCCCCAGCATTTT.

This chain uses TRBV29-1 with TRBJ2-4, with D perhaps TRBD2 (5 bases). In germline, CDR1 is SQVTM, CDR2 ANQGSEA. CDR3 length: 14 residues. V was trimmed by 4 bases and J by 0 bases, leaving 10 bases between them. This CDR3 is CSVAHGVAKNIQYF. The CDR3, as DNA: TGCAGCGTTGCCCACGGGGTAGCCAAAAACATTCAGTACTTC.